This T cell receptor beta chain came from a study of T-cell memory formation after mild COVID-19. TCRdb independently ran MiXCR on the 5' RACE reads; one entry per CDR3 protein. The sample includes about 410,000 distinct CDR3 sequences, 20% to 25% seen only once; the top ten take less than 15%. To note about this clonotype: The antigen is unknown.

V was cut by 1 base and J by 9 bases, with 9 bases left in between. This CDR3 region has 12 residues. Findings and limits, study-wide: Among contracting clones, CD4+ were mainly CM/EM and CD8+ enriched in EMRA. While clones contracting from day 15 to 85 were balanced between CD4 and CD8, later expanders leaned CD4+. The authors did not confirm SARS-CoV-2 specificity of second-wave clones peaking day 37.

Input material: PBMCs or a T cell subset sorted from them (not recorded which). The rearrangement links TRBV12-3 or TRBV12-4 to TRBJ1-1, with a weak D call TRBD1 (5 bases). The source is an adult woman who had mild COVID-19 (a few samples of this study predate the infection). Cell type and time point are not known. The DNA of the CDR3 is TGTGCCAGCAGTTTAGGGCAGGGACAAGCTTTCTTT. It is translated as CASSLGQGQAFF.